The 30 T cell receptor beta chains below come from one sample, sequenced in a study of CD8 T cells in Susac syndrome. The RNA, about 0.5 to 1 ug, was put through reverse transcription using random hexamers. MiXCR, applied by TCRdb to the immunoSEQ multiplex PCR reads, yields one record per CDR3 protein. The sample includes over 120,000 distinct CDR3 sequences, about 95% of them seen just once. Sequencing used CD4+ T cells from PBMCs. Receptor source: a human donor with Susac syndrome.

The V and J genes are TRBV20-1 and TRBJ2-1; D perhaps matches TRBD2 (6 bases). The V gene's germline CDR1 is DFQATT and CDR2 SNEGSKA (reference sequence). This CDR3 spans 19 amino acids. Between the trimmed V and J ends, which lost 6 bases and 0 bases, there was a span of 27 bases. Written as DNA, the CDR3 is TGCAGTGCCTCGGGACCTAGGAGAGGGCGGGAAAGCTCCTACAATGAGCAGTTCTTC. Translation gives CSASGPRRGRESSYNEQFF.

The CDR3 loop reads CASSPHRGQYF. As DNA, the CDR3 is TGTGCCAGCAGCCCCCACCGAGGGCAGTACTTC. The rearrangement uses TRBV3-1 and TRBJ2-7, with unresolved D. V dropped 4 bases and J dropped 9 bases, with 10 bases sitting between them. The CDR3 spans 11 residues. Germline CDR1 and CDR2: LGHDT and YNNKEL (reference sequence).

The J gene is TRBJ2-1, the V gene TRBV5-1; a possible D gene is TRBD2 (5 bases). Germline CDR1 is SGHRS and CDR2 is YFSETQ. The CDR3 has 14 residues. Trimming left V 4 bases short and J 0 bases short, with 8 bases between. The CDR3 protein is CASSAGNSYNEQFF. The CDR3 coding sequence is TGCGCCAGCAGCGCGGGCAACTCCTACAATGAGCAGTTCTTC. The full variable domain, with the rest looked up from reference TRBV5-1 and TRBJ2-1, is KAGVTQTPRYLIKTRGQQVTLSCSPISGHRSVSWYQQTPGQGLQFLFEYFSETQRNKGNFPGRFSGRQFSNSRSEMNVSTLELGDSALYLCASSAGNSYNEQFFGPGTRLTVL.

The chain employs TRBV9 and TRBJ1-1; no firm D call. This CDR3 comprises 13 residues. The germline V and J ends were trimmed by 7 bases and 4 bases, with 14 bases remaining between them. Germline lookup yields CDR1 SGDLS and CDR2 YYNGEE. The CDR3 sequence: CASQPGAGTEAFF. For the CDR3, the DNA is TGTGCCAGCCAGCCGGGCGCGGGCACTGAAGCTTTCTTT.

The rearrangement joins TRBV30 to TRBJ1-4, with a tentative D call TRBD1 (6 bases). V was clipped by 5 bases and J by 4 bases, with 23 bases between them. From germline, CDR1 is GTSNPN and CDR2 SVGIG (reference sequence). The CDR3 is 17 amino acids. The CDR3 nucleotides are TGTGCCTGGCGACCCCGCCCGGGGCAGGGGATTAATGAAAAACTGTTTTTT. It yields the protein CAWRPRPGQGINEKLFF.

The V and J genes are TRBV20-1 and TRBJ2-1, with unresolved D. This CDR3 region has 13 residues. The V gene's germline CDR1 is DFQATT and CDR2 SNEGSKA (reference sequence). V dropped 3 bases and J dropped 8 bases, with 14 bases sitting between them. Written as DNA, the CDR3 is TGCAGTGCTAGCGGGTACTGGAAAGATGAGCAGTTCTTC. This codes for CSASGYWKDEQFF.

The CDR3 sequence is CSASDGTTSTDTQYF. The CDR3 DNA is TGCAGTGCTAGCGATGGGACCACTAGCACAGATACGCAGTATTTT. The J gene is TRBJ2-3, the V gene TRBV20-1; D may correspond to TRBD1 or TRBD2 (5 bases each). The CDR3 spans 15 residues. In germline, CDR1 is DFQATT, CDR2 SNEGSKA (reference sequence). Trimming pared 3 bases from V and 0 bases from J, leaving 13 bases between.

The V call is TRBV5-4, the J call TRBJ2-3; TRBD2 agrees at 11 bases. Germline assignment: CDR1 SGHNT and CDR2 YYREEE (reference sequence). CDR3 length equals 16 residues. V dropped 4 bases and J dropped 12; count of bases not matched to a gene: 16. The CDR3 sequence is CASSLRVAGGPEGQYF. The CDR3 DNA reads TGTGCCAGCAGCCTTCGAGTAGCGGGAGGGCCGGAGGGACAGTATTTT. The full variable domain, its missing parts supplied by reference TRBV5-4 and TRBJ2-3, is ETGVTQSPTHLIKTRGQQVTLRCSSQSGHNTVSWYQQALGQGPQFIFQYYREEENGRGNFPPRFSGLQFPNYSSELNVNALELDDSALYLCASSLRVAGGPEGQYFGPGTRLTVL.

The J gene is TRBJ1-2, the V gene TRBV4-1; 9 bases agree with TRBD1. The CDR3 spans 16 residues. The germline V gene encodes CDR1 MGHRA and CDR2 YSYEKL. V lost 5 bases to trimming and J lost 4 bases; unmatched junction nucleotides: 11. The CDR3 sequence: CASSAPGTGFTYGYTF. CDR3 coding DNA: TGCGCCAGCAGCGCGCCCGGGACAGGGTTCACCTATGGCTACACCTTC.

The chain couples TRBV6-6 to TRBJ2-7; D remains unclear. Trimming pared 6 bases from V and 2 bases from J, leaving 8 bases between. The CDR3 contains 12 residues. Germline CDR1 and CDR2: MNHNY and SVGAGI (reference sequence). CDR3 amino acids: CASSSGTYEQYF. The CDR3 bases are TGTGCCAGCAGCTCCGGTACCTACGAGCAGTACTTC.

The rearrangement links TRBV20-1 to TRBJ2-1; 8 nucleotides agree with TRBD2. J lost 6 bases, V lost 2 bases, and 9 bases had no gene match. Per the germline V gene, CDR1 is DFQATT and CDR2 is SNEGSKA (reference sequence). The CDR3 is 15 amino acids. This chain's CDR3 is CSARLAGLLVNEQFF. The CDR3, as DNA: TGCAGTGCTAGACTAGCGGGTCTCCTCGTCAATGAGCAGTTCTTC.

This rearrangement joins TRBV4-2 to TRBJ2-3; D is ambiguous. Germline CDR1 reads LGHNA; CDR2 reads YNFKEQ. Trimming took 1 base from V and 0 from J, leaving 11 bases between them. CDR3 length equals 16 residues. The CDR3 region has the DNA TGTGCCAGCAGCCAAGTAGGAGATTCTAGCACAGATACGCAGTATTTT. As protein: CASSQVGDSSTDTQYF.

This chain joins TRBV5-1 and TRBJ2-1, with 7 bases that match TRBD2. Germline V CDR1 and CDR2: SGHRS, YFSETQ. This CDR3 has 15 amino acids. J was trimmed by 4 bases and V by 5 bases; bases with no gene match: 9. The CDR3 loop reads CASSGGGSVYNEQFF. The CDR3 bases are TGCGCCAGCAGTGGAGGCGGGAGTGTGTACAATGAGCAGTTCTTC.

A single count supports this clonotype. V gene TRBV7-2 combines with J gene TRBJ2-3, with TRBD1 identical over 7 bases. Trimming took 5 bases from V and 1 from J; bases not matched to a gene: 6. Per the germline V gene, CDR1 is SGHTA and CDR2 is FQGNSA. The CDR3 spans 15 residues. CDR3 DNA: TGTGCCAGCAGCCAAGACAGGGTTGGCACAGATACGCAGTATTTT. This translates into CASSQDRVGTDTQYF.

The chain combines TRBV29-1 with TRBJ1-2; no clear D gene. CDR1 and CDR2 (germline): SQVTM, ANQGSEA. V shed 3 bases and J shed 8 bases, with 13 bases lying between them. This CDR3 has 12 amino acids. The CDR3 bases are TGCAGCGTTGAGGGCAGTCCGGGGGGCTACACCTTC. Its translation is CSVEGSPGGYTF.

This clonotype was counted ten times or more. The chain is built from TRBV7-2 and TRBJ2-4; unclear D gene. The V gene lost 5 bases and the J gene lost 0 bases, with 11 bases spanning the gap. Germline loops: CDR1 SGHTA, CDR2 FQGNSA. CDR3 length: 15 residues. The CDR3 sequence is CASSPDGLAKNIQYF. The CDR3 DNA sequence: TGTGCCAGCAGCCCTGATGGGCTAGCCAAAAACATTCAGTACTTC.

This chain uses TRBV7-2 with TRBJ2-3; D is ambiguous. Germline loops: CDR1 SGHTA, CDR2 FQGNSA. The CDR3 sequence is 15 residues long. V lost 1 base, J lost 0 bases, and 8 bases lay in between. In DNA, the CDR3 is TGTGCCAGCAGCTTAGACCGCACAAGCACAGATACGCAGTATTTT. It encodes CASSLDRTSTDTQYF.

The chain recombines TRBV20-1 with TRBJ2-1, with D unresolved. CDR3 length: 11 amino acids. CDR1 DFQATT and CDR2 SNEGSKA come from the germline V gene (reference sequence). The V gene lost 6 bases and the J gene lost 4 bases, with 7 bases spanning the gap. CDR3 sequence reads: CSANKYNEQFF. The CDR3 DNA reads TGCAGTGCCAACAAGTACAATGAGCAGTTCTTC.

The rearrangement joins TRBV6-5 to TRBJ1-4, with 9 positions matching TRBD1. This CDR3 has 15 residues. Trimming removed 5 bases from V and 7 bases from J; junction bases left unmatched: 8. Germline V gene sequence: CDR1 MNHEY, CDR2 SVGAGI. The DNA for the CDR3 is TGTGCCAGCAGTCGATACAGGGGGCTTGTTGAAAAACTGTTTTTT. Translating it yields CASSRYRGLVEKLFF.

The V gene is TRBV20-1, the J gene TRBJ2-3, with 9 bases lining up with TRBD2. Germline V CDR1 and CDR2: DFQATT, SNEGSKA (reference sequence). V shed 6 bases, J shed 3 bases, and the junction held 10 bases outside the gene matches. The CDR3 is made up of 15 amino acids. In nucleotides, the CDR3 is TGCAGTGCCGGGTGGGAGCGGGGGGCGACAGATACGCAGTATTTT. As protein: CSAGWERGATDTQYF.

A note on this clonotype: At one end, the junction sequence differs from germline, possibly due to a read error. The J gene is TRBJ2-4, the V gene TRBV30; TRBD1 or TRBD2 may be the D gene (5 bases each). Germline V gene sequence: CDR1 GTSNPN, CDR2 SVGIG (reference sequence). This CDR3 spans 13 amino acids. The CDR3 DNA reads TGTGCCTGGAGCCTAGGGGCAGGGACCCTTACCCTTTTC. It encodes CAWSLGAGTLTLF. The entire variable domain, with the rest obtained from reference TRBV30 and TRBJ2-4, is as follows: SQTIHQWPATLVQPVGSPLSLECTVEGTSNPNLYWYRQAAGRGLQLLFYSVGIGQISSEVPQNLSASRPQDRQFILSSKKLLLSDSGFYLCAWSLGAGTLTLFGAGTRLSVL.

This sequence joins TRBV29-1 and TRBJ1-1; perhaps TRBD1 as D (5 bases). V lost 3 bases and J lost 1, with 18 bases in between. CDR1 and CDR2 from the germline V gene are SQVTM and ANQGSEA. The CDR3 is 16 residues long. The CDR3 nucleotides read TGCAGCGTTGACCGGTGGTCGCCCGGGGCGAACACTGAAGCTTTCTTT. As protein: CSVDRWSPGANTEAFF. Combining the CDR3 with reference TRBV29-1 and TRBJ1-1 gives the whole variable domain SAVISQKPSRDICQRGTSLTIQCQVDSQVTMMFWYRQQPGQSLTLIATANQGSEATYESGFVIDKFPISRPNLTFSTLTVSNMSPEDSSIYLCSVDRWSPGANTEAFFGQGTRLTVV.

The V and J genes are TRBV30 and TRBJ2-7, with D maybe TRBD2 (6 bases). Germline CDR1 GTSNPN, CDR2 SVGIG (reference sequence). This CDR3 comprises 16 residues. V was cut by 8 bases and J by 2 bases, with 25 bases left in between. As DNA, the CDR3 is TGTGCCCCCACGGGCGGGATGGCCCTCGGGCCCTACGAGCAGTACTTC. This encodes CAPTGGMALGPYEQYF.

The chain has TRBV9 and TRBJ2-3; D is ambiguous. Deletions cut 0 bases from V and 7 bases from J, with 15 bases between. Germline CDR1 reads SGDLS; CDR2 reads YYNGEE. This CDR3 region has 15 residues. CDR3 region: CASSVAIGPSYTQYF. CDR3 nucleotide sequence: TGTGCCAGCAGCGTAGCAATCGGCCCGTCATATACGCAGTATTTT.

V and J are TRBV12-3 or TRBV12-4 and TRBJ2-5; D ambiguous. The length of the CDR3 is 13 residues. V lost 2 bases and J lost 5, with 9 bases in between. CDR3 nucleotides: TGTGCCAGCAGTTTAATGGGAAGGGAGACCCAGTACTTC. It codes for CASSLMGRETQYF.

The rearrangement uses TRBV30 and TRBJ1-5; D uncertain. V was pared by 2 bases and J by 3 bases, with 8 bases between. The CDR3 spans 13 residues. Germline loops: CDR1 GTSNPN, CDR2 SVGIG (reference sequence). CDR3 sequence (DNA): TGTGCCTGGAGTAACAACGACAATCAGCCCCAGCATTTT. This sequence encodes CAWSNNDNQPQHF.

V gene TRBV2 combines with J gene TRBJ2-3, with 9 bases matching TRBD1. V shed 3 bases and J 13 bases; nucleotides not matched to a gene: 5. Germline V gene data show CDR1 as SNHLY and CDR2 as FYNNEI. The CDR3 runs 12 residues. The CDR3 sequence is CASSDLDRGKYF. Written as DNA, the CDR3 is TGTGCCAGCAGTGATCTCGACAGGGGGAAGTATTTT.

The V gene is TRBV20-1, the J gene TRBJ2-7; 7 bases agree with TRBD1. The CDR3 consists of 12 residues. Germline CDR1 is DFQATT and CDR2 is SNEGSKA (reference sequence). CDR3 in amino acids: CSSGQTAYEQYF. The CDR3 nucleotides read TGCAGCTCGGGACAGACCGCCTACGAGCAGTACTTC.

The V call is TRBV18, the J call TRBJ2-7; D call uncertain. This CDR3 has 14 amino acids. The V end was cut by 2 bases, the J end by 3 bases, with 11 bases between. Germline loops: CDR1 KGHSH, CDR2 LQKENI. CDR3 DNA sequence: TGTGCCAGCTCACCAGACAACGGGTTCTACGAGCAGTACTTC. Its translation: CASSPDNGFYEQYF.

The chain carries TRBV11-2 and TRBJ1-5, with 7 bases aligning to TRBD1. The CDR3 length is 16 residues. V was pared by 5 bases and J by 0 bases, with 7 bases of the junction left unmatched. Germline V gives CDR1 SGHAT, CDR2 FQNNGV. This chain's CDR3 is CASSQMTGPSNQPQHF. The DNA of the CDR3 is TGTGCCAGCAGCCAAATGACAGGGCCTAGCAATCAGCCCCAGCATTTT.